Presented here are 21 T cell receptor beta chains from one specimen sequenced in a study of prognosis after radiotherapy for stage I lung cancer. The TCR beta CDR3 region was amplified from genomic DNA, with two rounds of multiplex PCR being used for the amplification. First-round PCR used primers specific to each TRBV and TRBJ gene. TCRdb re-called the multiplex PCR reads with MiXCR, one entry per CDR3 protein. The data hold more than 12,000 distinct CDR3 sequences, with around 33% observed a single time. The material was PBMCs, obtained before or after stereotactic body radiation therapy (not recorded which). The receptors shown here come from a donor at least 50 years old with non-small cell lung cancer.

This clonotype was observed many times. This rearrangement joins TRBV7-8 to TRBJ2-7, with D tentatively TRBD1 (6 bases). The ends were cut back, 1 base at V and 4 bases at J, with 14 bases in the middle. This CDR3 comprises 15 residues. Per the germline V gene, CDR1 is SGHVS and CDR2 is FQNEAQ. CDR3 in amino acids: CASSLVQGLRYEQYF. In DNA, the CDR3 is TGTGCCAGCAGCTTAGTTCAGGGGCTAAGATACGAGCAGTACTTC.

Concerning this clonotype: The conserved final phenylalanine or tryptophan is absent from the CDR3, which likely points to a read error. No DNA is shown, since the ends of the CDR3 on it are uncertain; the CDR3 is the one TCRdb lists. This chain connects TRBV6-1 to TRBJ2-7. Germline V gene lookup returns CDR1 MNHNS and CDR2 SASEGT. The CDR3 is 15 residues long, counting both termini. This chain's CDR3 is CASSREVSGSYEKYL.

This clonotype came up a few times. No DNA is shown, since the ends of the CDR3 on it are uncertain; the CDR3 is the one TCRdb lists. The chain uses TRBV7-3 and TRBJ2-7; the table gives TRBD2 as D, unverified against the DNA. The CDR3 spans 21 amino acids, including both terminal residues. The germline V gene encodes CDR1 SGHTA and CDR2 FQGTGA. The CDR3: CASSFYICSAKTSGATYEQYF.

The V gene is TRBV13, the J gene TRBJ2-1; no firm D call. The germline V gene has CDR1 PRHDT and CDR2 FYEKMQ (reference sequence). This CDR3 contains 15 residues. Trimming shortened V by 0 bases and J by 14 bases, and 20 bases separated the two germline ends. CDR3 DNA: TGTGCCAGCAGCTTAGGGAACCCATCCTACAATGGGAAGTTCTTC. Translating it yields CASSLGNPSYNGKFF.

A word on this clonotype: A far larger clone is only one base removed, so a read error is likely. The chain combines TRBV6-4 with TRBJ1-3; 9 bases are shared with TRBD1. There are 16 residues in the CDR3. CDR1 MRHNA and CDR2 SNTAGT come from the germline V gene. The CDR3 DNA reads TGTGCCAGCAGTACCCGACAGGGGGGGCCTGGAAACACCATGTATTTT. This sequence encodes CASSTRQGGPGNTMYF.

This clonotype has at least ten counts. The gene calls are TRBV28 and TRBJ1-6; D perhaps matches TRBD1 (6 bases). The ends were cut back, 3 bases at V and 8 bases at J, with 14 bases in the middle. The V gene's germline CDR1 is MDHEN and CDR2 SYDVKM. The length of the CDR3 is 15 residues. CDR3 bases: TGTGCCAGCAGTTTGACTCGGACAGACTATTCACCCCTCCACTTT. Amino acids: CASSLTRTDYSPLHF.

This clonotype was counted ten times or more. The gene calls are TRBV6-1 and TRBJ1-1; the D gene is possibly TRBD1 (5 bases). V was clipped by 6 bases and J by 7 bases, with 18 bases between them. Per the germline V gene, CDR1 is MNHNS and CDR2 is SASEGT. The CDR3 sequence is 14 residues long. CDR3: CASRPWGGEGEAFF. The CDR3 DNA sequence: TGTGCCAGCAGGCCCTGGGGGGGAGAGGGTGAAGCTTTCTTT.

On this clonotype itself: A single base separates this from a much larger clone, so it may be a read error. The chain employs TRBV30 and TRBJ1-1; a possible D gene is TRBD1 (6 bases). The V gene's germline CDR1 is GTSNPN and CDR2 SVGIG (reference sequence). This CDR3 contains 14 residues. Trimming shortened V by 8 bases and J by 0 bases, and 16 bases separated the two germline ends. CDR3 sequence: CAGGQGTVNTEAFF. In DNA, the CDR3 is TGTGCCGGGGGTCAGGGGACGGTGAACACTGAAGCTTTCTTT.

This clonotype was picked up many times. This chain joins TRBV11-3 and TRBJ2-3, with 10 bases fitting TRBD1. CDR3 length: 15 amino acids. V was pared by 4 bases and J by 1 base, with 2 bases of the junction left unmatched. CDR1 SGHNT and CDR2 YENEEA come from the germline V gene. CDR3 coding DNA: TGTGCCAGCAGCTCAGGACAGGGGGGCACAGATACGCAGTATTTT. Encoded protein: CASSSGQGGTDTQYF.

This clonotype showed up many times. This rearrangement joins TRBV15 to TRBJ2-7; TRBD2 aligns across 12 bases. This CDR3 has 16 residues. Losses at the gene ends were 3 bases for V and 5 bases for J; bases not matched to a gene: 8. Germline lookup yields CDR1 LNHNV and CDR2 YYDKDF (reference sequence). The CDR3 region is CATSRQLAGGFDEQYF. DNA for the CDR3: TGTGCCACCAGCAGGCAACTAGCGGGAGGATTCGACGAGCAGTACTTC.

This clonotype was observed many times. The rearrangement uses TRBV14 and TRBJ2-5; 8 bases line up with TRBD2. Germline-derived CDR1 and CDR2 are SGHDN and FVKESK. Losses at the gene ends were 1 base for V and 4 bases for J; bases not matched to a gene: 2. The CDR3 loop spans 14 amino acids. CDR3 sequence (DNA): TGTGCCAGCAGCCAAGTAGCGGGATCAGAGACCCAGTACTTC. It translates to CASSQVAGSETQYF.

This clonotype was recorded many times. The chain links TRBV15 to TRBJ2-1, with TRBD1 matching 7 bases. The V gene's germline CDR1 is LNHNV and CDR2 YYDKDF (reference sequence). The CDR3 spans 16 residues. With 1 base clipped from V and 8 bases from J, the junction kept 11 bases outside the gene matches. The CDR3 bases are TGTGCCACCAGCAGAGCTGACAGGGACGCAACCGATGAGCAGTTCTTC. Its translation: CATSRADRDATDEQFF.

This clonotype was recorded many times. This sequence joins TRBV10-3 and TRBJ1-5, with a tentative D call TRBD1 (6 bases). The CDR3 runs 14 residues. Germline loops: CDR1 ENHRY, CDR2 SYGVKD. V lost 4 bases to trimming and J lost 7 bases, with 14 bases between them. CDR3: CAISGLGGVQPQHF. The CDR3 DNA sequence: TGTGCCATCAGTGGGCTAGGGGGTGTCCAGCCCCAGCATTTT.

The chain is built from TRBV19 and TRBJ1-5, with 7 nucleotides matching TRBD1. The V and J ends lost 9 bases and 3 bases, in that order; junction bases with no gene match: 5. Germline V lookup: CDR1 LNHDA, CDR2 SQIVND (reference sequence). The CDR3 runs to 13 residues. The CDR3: CASRDRINQPQHF. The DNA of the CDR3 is TGTGCCAGCCGGGACAGAATCAATCAGCCCCAGCATTTT.

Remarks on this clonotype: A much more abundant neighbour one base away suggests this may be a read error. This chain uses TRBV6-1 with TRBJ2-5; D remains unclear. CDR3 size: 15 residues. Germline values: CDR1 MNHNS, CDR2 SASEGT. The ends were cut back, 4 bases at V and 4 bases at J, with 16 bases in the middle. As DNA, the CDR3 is TGTGCCAGCAGTGCTTCTGGGTCCCTACGAGAGACCCAGTACTTC. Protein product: CASSASGSLRETQYF.

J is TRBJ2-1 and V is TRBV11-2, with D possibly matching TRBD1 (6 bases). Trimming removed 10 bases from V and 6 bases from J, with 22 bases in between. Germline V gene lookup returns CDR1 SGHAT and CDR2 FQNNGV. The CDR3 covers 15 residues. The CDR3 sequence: CATPPGVEHFNEQFF. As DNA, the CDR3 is TGTGCCACCCCCCCAGGGGTGGAACATTTCAATGAGCAGTTCTTC. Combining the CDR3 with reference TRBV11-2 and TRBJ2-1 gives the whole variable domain EAGVAQSPRYKIIEKRQSVAFWCNPISGHATLYWYQQILGQGPKLLIQFQNNGVVDDSQLPKDRFSAERLKGVDSTLKIQPAKLEDSAVYLCATPPGVEHFNEQFFGPGTRLTVL.

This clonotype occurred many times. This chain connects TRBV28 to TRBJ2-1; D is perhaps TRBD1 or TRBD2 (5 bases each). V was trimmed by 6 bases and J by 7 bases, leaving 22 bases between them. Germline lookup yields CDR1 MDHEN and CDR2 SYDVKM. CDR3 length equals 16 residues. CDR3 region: CASRTPGRTLGNEQFF. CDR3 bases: TGTGCCAGCAGAACTCCGGGGCGAACCCTCGGGAATGAGCAGTTCTTC.

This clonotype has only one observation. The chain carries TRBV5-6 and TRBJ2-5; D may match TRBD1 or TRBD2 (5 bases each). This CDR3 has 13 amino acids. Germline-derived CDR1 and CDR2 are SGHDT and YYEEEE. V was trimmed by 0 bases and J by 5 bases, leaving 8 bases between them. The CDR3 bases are TGTGCCAGCAGCTTGGGGGGACGGGAGACCCAGTACTTC. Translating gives CASSLGGRETQYF.

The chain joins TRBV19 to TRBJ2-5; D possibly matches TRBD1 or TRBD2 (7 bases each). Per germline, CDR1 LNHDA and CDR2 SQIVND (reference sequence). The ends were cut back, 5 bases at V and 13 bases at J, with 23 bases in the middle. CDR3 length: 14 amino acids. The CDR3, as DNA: TGTGCCAGTAGTGCGGGGGACAGCGAAGAGAACCCGTACTTC. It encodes CASSAGDSEENPYF.

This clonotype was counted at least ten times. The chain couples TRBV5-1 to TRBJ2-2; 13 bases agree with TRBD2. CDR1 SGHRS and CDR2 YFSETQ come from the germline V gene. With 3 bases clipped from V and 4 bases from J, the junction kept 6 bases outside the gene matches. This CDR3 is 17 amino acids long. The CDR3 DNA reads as TGCGCCAGCAGCTCTTTACTAGCGGGGGGGACCACCGGGGAGCTGTTTTTT. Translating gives CASSSLLAGGTTGELFF.

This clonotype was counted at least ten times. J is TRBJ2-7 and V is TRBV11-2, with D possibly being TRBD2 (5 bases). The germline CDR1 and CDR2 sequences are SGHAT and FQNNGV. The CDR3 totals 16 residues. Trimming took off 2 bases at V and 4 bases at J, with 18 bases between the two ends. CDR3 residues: CASSLPPGVARYEQYF. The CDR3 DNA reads TGTGCCAGCAGCTTACCACCCGGGGTAGCGAGATACGAGCAGTACTTC.